A single sample is the source of the 30 T cell receptor beta chains below, sequenced in a study of blood T cell repertoires in COVID-19. TCRdb keeps only in-frame clones here, not all; method: immunoSEQ multiplex PCR. The top ten hold 2% to 2.5% of the sample, which has more than 95,000 clones, more than 60% seen once. Sequencing input: peripheral blood. These receptors were taken from a woman aged 65 to 85 with acute or convalescent COVID-19.

V usage is TRBV19 and J usage is TRBJ1-4, with D possibly matching TRBD1 (6 bases). V was clipped by 0 bases and J by 0 bases, with 8 bases between them. The germline CDR1 and CDR2 sequences are LNHDA and SQIVND (reference sequence). The CDR3 extends over 16 amino acids. The CDR3 region has the DNA TGTGCCAGTAGTATAGATTCAGGGGCAACTAATGAAAAACTGTTTTTT. Protein: CASSIDSGATNEKLFF.

The chain combines TRBV7-9 with TRBJ2-5; D is perhaps TRBD1 (6 bases). Germline CDR1 SEHNR, CDR2 FQNEAQ (reference sequence). Trimming cost V 3 bases and J 1 base, with 9 bases left between them. CDR3 size: 14 residues. The CDR3 DNA sequence: TGTGCCAGCAGCTTCCGGACAGCCCAAGAGACCCAGTACTTC. This gives the protein CASSFRTAQETQYF.

This chain links TRBV7-8 with TRBJ1-5; 7 nucleotides match TRBD1. Germline lookup yields CDR1 SGHVS and CDR2 FQNEAQ. Losses at the gene ends were 2 bases for V and 0 bases for J; bases not matched to a gene: 7. The CDR3 contains 17 residues. As DNA, the CDR3 is TGTGCCAGCAGCTTAATCCCGGCAGGGGGTAGCAATCAGCCCCAGCATTTT. This encodes CASSLIPAGGSNQPQHF.

The chain has TRBV4-1 and TRBJ2-3, with 9 bases aligning to TRBD2. Germline CDR1 MGHRA, CDR2 YSYEKL. V lost 4 bases, J lost 0 bases, and 8 bases stayed unmatched. The CDR3 sequence is 17 residues long. CDR3 bases: TGCGCCAGCAGCCTCTTCCCGACTAGCGGAAGCACAGATACGCAGTATTTT. Protein product: CASSLFPTSGSTDTQYF.

This clone was detected a few times. The chain combines TRBV11-3 with TRBJ2-2, with D perhaps TRBD1 (6 bases). The CDR3 loop spans 15 amino acids. Germline V gene lookup returns CDR1 SGHNT and CDR2 YENEEA. V lost 6 bases and J lost 4, with 15 bases in between. The CDR3 loop is CASSEGVRGTGELFF. CDR3 in DNA: TGTGCCAGCAGTGAAGGCGTCAGGGGCACCGGGGAGCTGTTTTTT.

The chain joins TRBV7-8 to TRBJ1-2; D is perhaps TRBD1 (6 bases). The CDR3 is 16 residues long. CDR1 SGHVS and CDR2 FQNEAQ come from the germline V gene. Trimming stripped 5 bases from V and 7 bases from J, with 23 bases between. This CDR3 is CASSRVSRGRFSGYTF. In nucleotides, the CDR3 is TGTGCCAGCAGCCGAGTGAGCAGGGGTCGGTTTAGTGGCTACACCTTC.

V is TRBV12-3 or TRBV12-4 and J is TRBJ1-6, with D uncertain. The CDR3 is 12 amino acids. Trimming cost V 6 bases and J 9 bases, with 9 bases left between them. In DNA form, the CDR3 reads TGTGCCAGCAGGCGGGAGGCTTCACCCCTCCACTTT. The encoded protein is CASRREASPLHF.

This clone occurred once. The chain combines TRBV2 with TRBJ2-1; the match to TRBD2 covers 9 bases. CDR3 length: 15 residues. Losses at the gene ends were 2 bases for V and 9 bases for J; bases not matched to a gene: 8. Per the germline V gene, CDR1 is SNHLY and CDR2 is FYNNEI. As DNA, the CDR3 is TGTGCCAGCAGTGAACTAAGCGGGAGGCTAATTGAGCAGTTCTTC. This translates into CASSELSGRLIEQFF.

This clone was seen a handful of times. The rearrangement uses TRBV18 and TRBJ2-1; the match to TRBD2 covers 10 bases. The germline gives CDR1 KGHSH, CDR2 LQKENI. CDR3 length: 16 residues. Trimming cost V 4 bases and J 9 bases; bases outside gene matches: 12. CDR3 loop: CASSLPALAGGTEQFF. The CDR3 bases are TGTGCCAGCTCACTCCCAGCTTTAGCGGGAGGTACTGAGCAGTTCTTC.

This clone was observed a handful of times. The chain uses TRBV4-3 and TRBJ1-4; D is perhaps TRBD1 (5 bases). Germline loops: CDR1 LGHNA, CDR2 YSLEER. This CDR3 contains 14 residues. Between the trimmed V and J ends, which lost 1 base and 7 bases, there was a span of 10 bases. CDR3 residues: CASSQGAGLEKLFF. CDR3 nucleotide sequence: TGCGCCAGCAGCCAAGGGGCGGGGCTTGAAAAACTGTTTTTT.

This clone is a singleton in its sample. This chain joins TRBV9 and TRBJ2-3, with 7 bases that match TRBD2. CDR3 length: 15 residues. V lost 4 bases, J lost 2 bases, and 7 bases stayed unmatched. The germline CDR1 and CDR2 sequences are SGDLS and YYNGEE. The CDR3 DNA reads TGTGCCAGCAGCACCTCTAGCGGATTCACAGATACGCAGTATTTT. Translating it yields CASSTSSGFTDTQYF.

The V and J genes are TRBV18 and TRBJ2-7, with D possibly TRBD1 on 5 matching bases. With 3 bases removed from V and 3 bases from J, the gap between germline ends came to 9 bases. This CDR3 spans 13 amino acids. CDR1 KGHSH and CDR2 LQKENI come from the germline V gene. The CDR3 bases are TGTGCCAGCTCACCTTATCAGGGCTACGAGCAGTACTTC. Protein sequence: CASSPYQGYEQYF.

This chain links TRBV27 with TRBJ1-2; D might be TRBD1 (6 bases). CDR3 size: 14 residues. The V gene lost 5 bases and the J gene lost 10 bases, with 20 bases spanning the gap. CDR1 is MNHEY and CDR2 is SMNVEV in the germline V gene (reference sequence). CDR3 nucleotides: TGTGCCAGCAGTGTAACTCCCCAGAACAGGGACTACACCTTC. It codes for CASSVTPQNRDYTF.

This clone was counted between two and nine times. The J gene is TRBJ2-6, the V gene TRBV29-1; 11 bases are a match to TRBD1. The V gene end was trimmed by 5 bases and the J gene end by 0 bases; junction bases not matched to a gene: 9. The germline CDR1 and CDR2 sequences are SQVTM and ANQGSEA. The CDR3 has 18 residues. CDR3 nucleotides: TGCAGCGTTTTGGGGCCAGGGACAGGGGGCTCTGGGGCCAACGTCCTGACTTTC. It is translated as CSVLGPGTGGSGANVLTF. The variable domain in full, completed from reference TRBV29-1 and TRBJ2-6, reads SAVISQKPSRDICQRGTSLTIQCQVDSQVTMMFWYRQQPGQSLTLIATANQGSEATYESGFVIDKFPISRPNLTFSTLTVSNMSPEDSSIYLCSVLGPGTGGSGANVLTFGAGSRLTVL.

In its sample, this clone was seen a few times. The genes are TRBV7-9 and TRBJ1-1; D gene uncertain. CDR3 length equals 12 residues. Deletions cut 6 bases from V and 3 bases from J, with 8 bases between. CDR1 is SEHNR and CDR2 is FQNEAQ in the germline V gene (reference sequence). CDR3 loop: CASSWAYTEAFF. CDR3 nucleotides: TGTGCCAGCAGTTGGGCGTACACTGAAGCTTTCTTT.

CDR3 loop: CASSLTGTNEKLFF. The CDR3 region has the DNA TGTGCCAGCAGTTTGACAGGGACCAATGAAAAACTGTTTTTT. This chain links TRBV27 with TRBJ1-4; TRBD1 matches 7 bases. V dropped 3 bases and J dropped 5; count of bases not matched to a gene: 3. The CDR3 runs to 14 residues. Germline V CDR1 and CDR2: MNHEY, SMNVEV (reference sequence).

The V gene is TRBV6-5, the J gene TRBJ1-3; D not certain. V was clipped by 2 bases and J by 0 bases, with 8 bases between them. The CDR3 spans 15 residues. Germline V gene data show CDR1 as MNHEY and CDR2 as SVGAGI. This chain's CDR3 is CASSYEGVSGNTIYF. In DNA, the CDR3 is TGTGCCAGCAGTTACGAAGGAGTCTCTGGAAACACCATATATTTT.

The rearrangement joins TRBV5-1 to TRBJ1-1; 7 nucleotides line up with TRBD1. The CDR3 is 15 amino acids. Germline V gene data show CDR1 as SGHRS and CDR2 as YFSETQ. V was clipped by 4 bases and J by 1 base; unmatched bases: 7. DNA for the CDR3: TGCGCCAGCAGCCTTCGGACAGGATCGAACACTGAAGCTTTCTTT. Translation gives CASSLRTGSNTEAFF.

This clone has more than one count but fewer than ten. CDR3 protein: CASSATGTGGREGYTF. The CDR3 coding sequence is TGCGCCAGCAGCGCCACCGGGACAGGGGGCAGGGAAGGCTACACCTTC. The genes are TRBV5-1 and TRBJ1-2; 12 bases are a match to TRBD1. Losses at the gene ends were 4 bases for V and 8 bases for J; bases not matched to a gene: 12. The CDR3 is made up of 16 amino acids. The germline CDR1 and CDR2 sequences are SGHRS and YFSETQ.

The chain uses TRBV10-3 and TRBJ1-1; 8 nucleotides agree with TRBD1. The ends lost 2 bases at V and 2 bases at J; junction bases unmatched: 1. The germline CDR1 and CDR2 sequences are ENHRY and SYGVKD. This CDR3 contains 14 residues. In nucleotides, the CDR3 is TGTGCCATCAGTGAGGGACAGGGAAACACTGAAGCTTTCTTT. Translation gives CAISEGQGNTEAFF.

The rearrangement joins TRBV3-1 (or the pseudogene TRBV3-2) to TRBJ2-7; 14 bases map to TRBD2. CDR1 and CDR2 (germline): LGHDT, YNNKEL (reference sequence). The length of the CDR3 is 17 residues. V lost 3 bases and J lost 0; bases outside the gene matches: 4. CDR3 DNA: TGTGCCAGCAGCCAGGGGACTAGCGGGGGTTCCTCCTACGAGCAGTACTTC. Amino acids: CASSQGTSGGSSYEQYF.

This clone has only one observation. The CDR3 nucleotides are TGTGCCAGCAGCCCAAATGACAGGTTGCCTCTCTACGAGCAGTACTTC. This codes for CASSPNDRLPLYEQYF. V usage is TRBV7-9 and J usage is TRBJ2-7, with D tentatively TRBD1 (6 bases). With 5 bases removed from V and 3 bases from J, the gap between germline ends came to 20 bases. CDR3 length equals 16 residues. The germline V gene has CDR1 SEHNR and CDR2 FQNEAQ (reference sequence). Drawing the rest from reference TRBV7-9 and TRBJ2-7, the complete variable domain is DTGVSQNPRHKITKRGQNVTFRCDPISEHNRLYWYRQTLGQGPEFLTYFQNEAQLEKSRLLSDRFSAERPKGSFSTLEIQRTEQGDSAMYLCASSPNDRLPLYEQYFGPGTRLTVT.

This sequence joins TRBV3-1 (or the pseudogene TRBV3-2) and TRBJ1-2; the match to TRBD1 covers 8 bases. The CDR3 has 14 amino acids. The V gene end was trimmed by 3 bases and the J gene end by 7 bases; junction bases not matched to a gene: 7. CDR1 and CDR2 (germline): LGHDT, YNNKEL (reference sequence). The CDR3 region has the DNA TGTGCCAGCAGCCAGGACCGGGACAGGTGTGGCTACACCTTC. This gives the protein CASSQDRDRCGYTF.

The chain carries TRBV30 and TRBJ2-2; D not resolved. The V gene lost 0 bases and the J gene lost 2 bases, with 10 bases spanning the gap. CDR1 is GTSNPN and CDR2 is SVGIG in the germline V gene (reference sequence). This CDR3 contains 15 residues. Written as DNA, the CDR3 is TGTGCCTGGAGTGTCAACTTACCCAACACCGGGGAGCTGTTTTTT. This sequence encodes CAWSVNLPNTGELFF.

The V gene is TRBV10-3, the J gene TRBJ1-2; 7 nucleotides match TRBD1. CDR1 and CDR2 from the germline V gene are ENHRY and SYGVKD. V lost 6 bases and J lost 5; bases outside the gene matches: 9. The CDR3 contains 14 residues. Here the CDR3 reads CAISDGTASYGYTF. The CDR3 region has the DNA TGTGCCATCAGCGATGGGACAGCTAGTTATGGCTACACCTTC.

The J gene is TRBJ1-1, the V gene TRBV5-6; 9 nucleotides align to TRBD1. The CDR3 loop spans 14 amino acids. CDR1 SGHDT and CDR2 YYEEEE come from the germline V gene. V dropped 7 bases and J dropped 4; count of bases not matched to a gene: 8. The CDR3 protein is CASSRGQGTTEAFF. CDR3 in DNA: TGTGCCAGCTCCCGTGGACAGGGGACCACTGAAGCTTTCTTT. The full variable domain, rest sourced from reference TRBV5-6 and TRBJ1-1, is DAGVTQSPTHLIKTRGQQVTLRCSPKSGHDTVSWYQQALGQGPQFIFQYYEEEERQRGNFPDRFSGHQFPNYSSELNVNALLLGDSALYLCASSRGQGTTEAFFGQGTRLTVV.

The CDR3 bases are TGTGCCACCTCAGCCTACAATGAGCAGTTCTTC. As protein: CATSAYNEQFF. The chain recombines TRBV19 with TRBJ2-1; D call uncertain. The CDR3 is 11 amino acids. The germline V and J ends were trimmed by 10 bases and 2 bases, with 6 bases remaining between them. Per the germline V gene, CDR1 is LNHDA and CDR2 is SQIVND (reference sequence).

The DNA of the CDR3 is TGTGCCAGCAGCCTCGCGGATTCTGAAGCTTTCTTT. This gives the protein CASSLADSEAFF. V usage is TRBV5-4 and J usage is TRBJ1-1; D remains unclear. Trimming removed 4 bases at V and 6 bases at J, with 10 bases between. From germline, CDR1 is SGHNT and CDR2 YYREEE (reference sequence). The CDR3 length is 12 residues.

V and J are TRBV2 and TRBJ2-3, with 9 bases aligning to TRBD1. V lost 8 bases to trimming and J lost 5 bases; unmatched junction nucleotides: 5. CDR3 length: 13 amino acids. The germline V gene encodes CDR1 SNHLY and CDR2 FYNNEI. CDR3 nucleotides: TGTGCCAGCCTGGGACAGGGCGAAGATACGCAGTATTTT. This translates into CASLGQGEDTQYF. Combining the CDR3 with reference TRBV2 and TRBJ2-3 gives the whole variable domain EPEVTQTPSHQVTQMGQEVILRCVPISNHLYFYWYRQILGQKVEFLVSFYNNEISEKSEIFDDQFSVERPDGSNFTLKIRSTKLEDSAMYFCASLGQGEDTQYFGPGTRLTVL.

The chain employs TRBV5-1 and TRBJ1-6; 10 nucleotides match TRBD1. The CDR3 totals 15 residues. J lost 8 bases, V lost 5 bases, and 7 bases had no gene match. Germline values: CDR1 SGHRS, CDR2 YFSETQ. CDR3 loop: CASSQSGTGDSPLHF. The CDR3 DNA reads TGCGCCAGCAGTCAGAGCGGGACAGGGGATTCACCCCTCCACTTT.